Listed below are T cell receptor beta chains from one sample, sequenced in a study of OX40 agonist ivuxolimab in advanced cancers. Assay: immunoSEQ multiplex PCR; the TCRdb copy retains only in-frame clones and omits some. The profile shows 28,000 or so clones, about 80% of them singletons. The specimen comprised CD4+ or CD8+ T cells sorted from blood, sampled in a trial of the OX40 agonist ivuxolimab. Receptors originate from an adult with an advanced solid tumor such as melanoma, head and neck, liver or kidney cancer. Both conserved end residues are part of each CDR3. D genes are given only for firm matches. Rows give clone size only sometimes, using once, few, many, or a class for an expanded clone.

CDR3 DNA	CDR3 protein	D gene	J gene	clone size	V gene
TGTGCCAGCAGCTTAGGTGTCCGCTGGGATACGCAGTATTTT	CASSLGVRWDTQYF	.	TRBJ2-3	.	TRBV11-2
TGCGCCAGCAGCCAAGTTAGCGGGGGGCAAGAGACCCAGTACTTC	CASSQVSGGQETQYF	TRBD2	TRBJ2-5	.	TRBV4-1
TGCAGCGTTGAAGCCGGGTCCTCTGGGGCCAACGTCCTGACTTTC	CSVEAGSSGANVLTF	.	TRBJ2-6	.	TRBV29-1
TGTGCCAGCAGCTTGGCAACAGATACGCAGTATTTT	CASSLATDTQYF	.	TRBJ2-3	.	TRBV5-8
TGTGCCAGCAGCTTAGGGGGACAGCCCTACGAGCAGTACTTC	CASSLGGQPYEQYF	TRBD1	TRBJ2-7	once	TRBV13
TGTGCCACCGAGGGGGAAGGGGGCGGCGAGCAGTACTTC	CATEGEGGGEQYF	TRBD1	TRBJ2-7	once	TRBV19
TGTGCCAGCAGTGAAGTACAGGCCACAACTAATGAAAAACTGTTTTTT	CASSEVQATTNEKLFF	.	TRBJ1-4	.	TRBV2
TGTGCCAGCAGCTTCGGGGGGGCCCCCACCGGGGAGCTGTTTTTT	CASSFGGAPTGELFF	TRBD2	TRBJ2-2	.	TRBV7-3
TGCGCCAGCAGCCAAGATGGGACTAGCGGGCCCTATGGTGAGCAGTTCTTC	CASSQDGTSGPYGEQFF	TRBD2	TRBJ2-1	.	TRBV4-3
TGCGCCAGCAGCCAAGAAGTTGCGGGGGCCCTCGCTACAGATACGCAGTATTTT	CASSQEVAGALATDTQYF	.	TRBJ2-3	.	TRBV4-3
TGTGCCAGCAGTCCCTCAGGCAGACGTTCCTACAATGAGCAGTTCTTC	CASSPSGRRSYNEQFF	.	TRBJ2-1	.	TRBV27
TGTGCCAGCAGTTTAGTCAACGGCGGGACGCGTGGCTACACCTTC	CASSLVNGGTRGYTF	.	TRBJ1-2	few	TRBV27
TGTGCCAGCAGCTTAGACCCCTACGAGCAGTACTTC	CASSLDPYEQYF	.	TRBJ2-7	.	TRBV7-2
TGTGCCAGCAGTAACATGGGATTACGCTATGGCTACACCTTC	CASSNMGLRYGYTF	.	TRBJ1-2	.	TRBV6-5
TGTGCCAGCAGCTTGGAGGCCAGGGTCACAGATACGCAGTATTTT	CASSLEARVTDTQYF	.	TRBJ2-3	.	TRBV5-6
TGTGCCAGCAGCTCGGGACTCCGAAATGAAAAACTGTTTTTT	CASSSGLRNEKLFF	.	TRBJ1-4	.	TRBV27
TGCAGCGTTGAAGGCGTCGGAGGCGGGACACCAACCTACGAGCAGTACTTC	CSVEGVGGGTPTYEQYF	.	TRBJ2-7	.	TRBV29-1
TGCGCCAGCAGCCAGGCTCGGGACGGGTACGCTGAAGCTTTCTTT	CASSQARDGYAEAFF	.	TRBJ1-1	.	TRBV5-1
TGTGCCATCAGTGGTCCGGGACAGTCCTCCTACGAGCAGTACTTC	CAISGPGQSSYEQYF	TRBD1	TRBJ2-7	.	TRBV10-3
TGCGCCAGCAGCTTGGGCCCCCAGAGGAGCTCGAACACTGAAGCTTTCTTT	CASSLGPQRSSNTEAFF	.	TRBJ1-1	few	TRBV5-1
TGTGCGTCAGGGACTAGTGTCGAGCAGTACTTC	CASGTSVEQYF	TRBD2	TRBJ2-7	.	TRBV9
TGCGCCAGCAGCCAAGAAGGCACGGGACTAGCGGGTGGGGAAAACAATGAGCAGTTCTTC	CASSQEGTGLAGGENNEQFF	TRBD2	TRBJ2-1	.	TRBV4-1
TGTGCCAGCAGTCTAACCGGGACAAGAAATGAAAAACTGTTTTTT	CASSLTGTRNEKLFF	.	TRBJ1-4	.	TRBV5-5
TGTGCCAGCAGCTCCCCCTTGGCAGGCCACTACGAGCAGTACTTC	CASSSPLAGHYEQYF	.	TRBJ2-7	.	TRBV7-9
TGTGCCAGCAGCTCTACAGGGGTCCTGGACGAGCAGTACTTC	CASSSTGVLDEQYF	TRBD1	TRBJ2-7	.	TRBV11-2
TGTGCCAGCAGCGCAGGGGGGAATAGCAATCAGCCCCAGCATTTT	CASSAGGNSNQPQHF	TRBD1	TRBJ1-5	.	TRBV9
TGTGCCAGCAGCGTAGTTGCAGATACGCAGTATTTT	CASSVVADTQYF	.	TRBJ2-3	.	TRBV9
TGTGCCAGCAGCTACTTAGCGGCATCCACAGATACGCAGTATTTT	CASSYLAASTDTQYF	.	TRBJ2-3	.	TRBV5-6
TGTGCCAGCAGCGGACCGGGGCAACTCACACCCACAGATACGCAGTATTTT	CASSGPGQLTPTDTQYF	.	TRBJ2-3	.	TRBV9
TGTGCCAGCAGCGTACGGACAGGCGTGAACACCGGGGAGCTGTTTTTT	CASSVRTGVNTGELFF	TRBD1	TRBJ2-2	once	TRBV9
TGTGCCAGCAGGCGGTTCTCGGGCACAGATACGCAGTATTTT	CASRRFSGTDTQYF	.	TRBJ2-3	.	TRBV7-8
TGTGCCAGCAGAGGTAATAGCAATCAGCCCCAGCATTTT	CASRGNSNQPQHF	.	TRBJ1-5	.	TRBV6-5
TGTGCCAGCAGTTACTTCGACCGCTACGAGCAGTACTTC	CASSYFDRYEQYF	.	TRBJ2-7	.	TRBV6-5
TGTGCCAGCAGCTTAGAAAGGACTAGCGGGGGAGATACGCAGTATTTT	CASSLERTSGGDTQYF	TRBD2	TRBJ2-3	.	TRBV7-8
TGTGCCAGCTCCACCCTTACGGGGGCAACCTACGAGCAGTACTTC	CASSTLTGATYEQYF	.	TRBJ2-7	.	TRBV6-1
TGCGCCAGCACCCGAGGCGCGGACGGGGCTAGCTCTGGGGCCAACGTCCTGACTTTC	CASTRGADGASSGANVLTF	.	TRBJ2-6	few	TRBV4-3
TGTGCCAGCAGTGATCCGGGGAATGAGCAGTTCTTC	CASSDPGNEQFF	.	TRBJ2-1	.	TRBV6-1
TGTGCCAGCAGCGCCCTCGGGGGGGCCGTCGACAATGAGCAGTTCTTC	CASSALGGAVDNEQFF	TRBD2	TRBJ2-1	.	TRBV9
TGTGCCAGCACCACATTTGGGGGGGGGACAACAGATACGCAGTATTTT	CASTTFGGGTTDTQYF	.	TRBJ2-3	.	TRBV7-6
TGTGCCAGCAGCCAAGGACAGACCTCTGGGAACACCATATATTTT	CASSQGQTSGNTIYF	.	TRBJ1-3	few	TRBV4-2
TGTGCCAGCAGCGTAGGCGGGGGGGATAATACGCAGTATTTT	CASSVGGGDNTQYF	TRBD2	TRBJ2-3	.	TRBV9
TGTGCCACCAGCAGCGTTCCCGGACAGGGCCCGGGTGAGCAGTTCTTC	CATSSVPGQGPGEQFF	TRBD1	TRBJ2-1	.	TRBV15
TGCGCCAGCAGCCATATCACAGGGGGCCCTGAAGCTTTCTTT	CASSHITGGPEAFF	TRBD1	TRBJ1-1	.	TRBV4-3
TGTGCCAGCAGCGTAGGAGGGGCGGGACAGAATTACGAGCAGTACTTC	CASSVGGAGQNYEQYF	.	TRBJ2-7	.	TRBV9
TGTGCCAGTACCCGTAATCAGCCTAATGAAAAACTGTTTTTT	CASTRNQPNEKLFF	.	TRBJ1-4	.	TRBV19
TGCAGCGTGGGACAGGGGGTCGGAAACACCATATATTTT	CSVGQGVGNTIYF	TRBD1	TRBJ1-3	once	TRBV29-1
TGTGCCAGCAGCTTACAGGGGTCTTACACTGAAGCTTTCTTT	CASSLQGSYTEAFF	.	TRBJ1-1	few	TRBV7-2